What follows are 16 T cell receptor beta chains derived from one specimen sequenced in a study of T cell repertoires in cytomegalovirus infection. Each CDR3 protein is one row after TCRdb ran MiXCR on the reads. Of approximately 700,000 distinct CDR3 sequences listed, less than 40% are singletons. The specimen was PBMCs. The receptor source for this set is a human donor in good health (CMV status not recorded). Some clones in this sample may be carry-over from other donors' samples.

The CDR3 nucleotides are TGTGCCAGCAGGGTCGGGCAGACTACCCGCCCAGATACGCAGTATTTT. It codes for CASRVGQTTRPDTQYF. The chain is built from TRBV2 and TRBJ2-3; tentative D call: TRBD2 (5 bases). The V gene lost 6 bases and the J gene lost 4 bases, with 20 bases spanning the gap. There are 16 residues in the CDR3. Germline CDR1 reads SNHLY; CDR2 reads FYNNEI.

The V gene is TRBV11-2, the J gene TRBJ2-7; 9 nucleotides agree with TRBD1. The junction had 9 bases not matched to a gene; V was cut back by 5 bases and J by 4 bases. Germline values: CDR1 SGHAT, CDR2 FQNNGV. The CDR3 contains 15 residues. CDR3 nucleotide sequence: TGTGCCAGCAGCCCCGCGGGACAGGGTAAATACGAGCAGTACTTC. Protein product: CASSPAGQGKYEQYF.

V usage is TRBV7-2 and J usage is TRBJ2-1; D gene ambiguous. CDR1 and CDR2 (germline): SGHTA, FQGNSA. The germline V and J ends were trimmed by 8 bases and 6 bases, with 8 bases remaining between them. This CDR3 contains 11 residues. CDR3 in amino acids: CASAFGNEQFF. The DNA of the CDR3 is TGTGCCAGCGCCTTTGGCAATGAGCAGTTCTTC.

About this clonotype: Compared with germline, one end of the junction differs, possibly owing to a read error. This rearrangement joins TRBV30 to TRBJ2-7; D perhaps matches TRBD2 (7 bases). The CDR3 is 14 residues long. Germline V CDR1 and CDR2: GTSNPN, SVGIG (reference sequence). CDR3 sequence reads: CAWTGGHGPYERYF. The CDR3 bases are TGTGCCTGGACGGGGGGCCACGGACCTTACGAGCGGTACTTC.

The chain carries TRBV7-2 and TRBJ2-7; D gene unclear. The V gene lost 1 base and the J gene lost 0 bases, with 7 bases spanning the gap. This CDR3 contains 14 residues. CDR1 is SGHTA and CDR2 is FQGNSA in the germline V gene. CDR3 residues: CASSLGWSSYEQYF. The CDR3 coding sequence is TGTGCCAGCAGCTTAGGCTGGAGCTCCTACGAGCAGTACTTC.

The chain is built from TRBV28 and TRBJ1-1, with D possibly TRBD1 on 5 matching bases. CDR1 and CDR2 from the germline V gene are MDHEN and SYDVKM. This CDR3 has 15 residues. Trimming took off 3 bases at V and 1 base at J, with 12 bases between the two ends. This CDR3 reads CASSLPRVTNTEAFF. The CDR3 DNA reads as TGTGCCAGCAGTTTGCCCAGGGTTACGAACACTGAAGCTTTCTTT.

This chain links TRBV20-1 with TRBJ2-1; D unresolved. Germline CDR1 and CDR2: DFQATT and SNEGSKA (reference sequence). V lost 3 bases and J lost 5, with 5 bases in between. The CDR3 length is 11 residues. CDR3 bases: TGCAGTGCTAGCCACCACAATGAGCAGTTCTTC. This gives the protein CSASHHNEQFF.

The CDR3 DNA sequence: TGTGCCAGTAGTATTTGGAGTGGAGATTCACCCCTCCACTTT. Its protein product is CASSIWSGDSPLHF. The chain uses TRBV19 and TRBJ1-6; D gene ambiguous. The CDR3 extends over 14 amino acids. Germline CDR1 is LNHDA and CDR2 is SQIVND (reference sequence). The germline V and J ends were trimmed by 3 bases and 8 bases, with 11 bases remaining between them.

This clonotype was observed at least ten times. The J gene is TRBJ2-7, the V gene TRBV7-2; D gene ambiguous. V dropped 2 bases and J dropped 0 bases, with 17 bases sitting between them. Germline CDR1 SGHTA, CDR2 FQGNSA. The length of the CDR3 is 17 residues. The CDR3 sequence is CASSLPALGVDSYEQYF. The CDR3, as DNA: TGTGCCAGCAGCTTACCGGCCCTTGGGGTCGACTCCTACGAGCAGTACTTC.

This clonotype has more than one count but fewer than ten. The chain carries TRBV14 and TRBJ1-4; D perhaps matches TRBD1 (5 bases). Trimming cost V 4 bases and J 3 bases, with 12 bases left between them. Germline CDR1 SGHDN, CDR2 FVKESK. The CDR3 consists of 15 residues. In DNA, the CDR3 is TGTGCCAGCAGCCGATGGGGCAGCGCTAATGAAAAACTGTTTTTT. Translation: CASSRWGSANEKLFF.

The chain couples TRBV30 to TRBJ2-1, with 8 bases identical to TRBD2. Germline values: CDR1 GTSNPN, CDR2 SVGIG (reference sequence). The ends lost 0 bases at V and 2 bases at J; junction bases unmatched: 3. The CDR3 has 15 amino acids. Here the CDR3 DNA reads TGTGCCTGGAGTGTTTTAGCGGGGACCTACAATGAGCAGTTCTTC. Translating it yields CAWSVLAGTYNEQFF.

This clonotype was detected ten times or more. This chain uses TRBV7-3 with TRBJ2-1; 7 bases match TRBD1. The length of the CDR3 is 17 residues. Germline loops: CDR1 SGHTA, CDR2 FQGTGA. V was pared by 4 bases and J by 0 bases, with 9 bases of the junction left unmatched. The CDR3 sequence: CASSSSDRASSYNEQFF. In nucleotides, the CDR3 is TGTGCCAGCAGCTCCTCTGACAGGGCAAGCTCCTACAATGAGCAGTTCTTC.

This clonotype occurred a few times. CDR3: CASKMEGVASSYEQYF. Written as DNA, the CDR3 is TGTGCCAGCAAGATGGAGGGGGTAGCCAGCTCCTACGAGCAGTACTTC. The V call is TRBV28, the J call TRBJ2-7, with D perhaps matching TRBD1 or TRBD2 (6 bases each). Trimming left V 7 bases short and J 0 bases short, with 19 bases between. This CDR3 has 16 amino acids. Germline V CDR1 and CDR2: MDHEN, SYDVKM.

This clonotype was detected many times. The gene calls are TRBV6-1 and TRBJ1-5, with D tentatively TRBD1 (5 bases). V lost 1 base to trimming and J lost 9 bases, with 10 bases between them. Germline CDR1 MNHNS, CDR2 SASEGT. This CDR3 has 13 residues. The CDR3 loop is CASSEEGPRPQHF. DNA for the CDR3: TGTGCCAGCAGTGAAGAGGGGCCCCGGCCCCAGCATTTT.

V usage is TRBV12-3 or TRBV12-4 and J usage is TRBJ2-6, with unresolved D. The V end lost 3 bases, the J end lost 0 bases, and 9 bases lay between the germline ends. This CDR3 has 16 amino acids. The CDR3 region is CASSLFPLSGANVLTF. CDR3 nucleotides: TGTGCCAGCAGTTTGTTTCCACTCTCTGGGGCCAACGTCCTGACTTTC.

This clonotype showed up just a few times. V gene TRBV11-2 combines with J gene TRBJ2-5; perhaps D is TRBD1 or TRBD2 (5 bases each). Trimming stripped 4 bases from V and 4 bases from J, with 10 bases between. This CDR3 region has 13 residues. Germline values: CDR1 SGHAT, CDR2 FQNNGV. The CDR3 DNA is TGTGCCAGCAGCTCGGGACCTGGAGAGACCCAGTACTTC. The encoded protein is CASSSGPGETQYF. The full variable domain, in which reference TRBV11-2 and TRBJ2-5 provide the parts outside the CDR3, is EAGVAQSPRYKIIEKRQSVAFWCNPISGHATLYWYQQILGQGPKLLIQFQNNGVVDDSQLPKDRFSAERLKGVDSTLKIQPAKLEDSAVYLCASSSGPGETQYFGPGTRLLVL.